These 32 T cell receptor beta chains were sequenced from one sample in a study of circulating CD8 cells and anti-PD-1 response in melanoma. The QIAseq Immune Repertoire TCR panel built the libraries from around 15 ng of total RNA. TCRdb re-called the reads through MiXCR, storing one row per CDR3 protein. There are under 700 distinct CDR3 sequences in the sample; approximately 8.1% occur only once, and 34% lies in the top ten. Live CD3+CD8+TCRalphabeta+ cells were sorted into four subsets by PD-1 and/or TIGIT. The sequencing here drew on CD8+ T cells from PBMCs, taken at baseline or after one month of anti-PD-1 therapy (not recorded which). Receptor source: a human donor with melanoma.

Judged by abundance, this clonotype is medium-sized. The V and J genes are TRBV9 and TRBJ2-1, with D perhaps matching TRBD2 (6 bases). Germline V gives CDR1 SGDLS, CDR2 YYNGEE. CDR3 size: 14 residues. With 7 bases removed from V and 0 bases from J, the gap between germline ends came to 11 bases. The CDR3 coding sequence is TGTGCCAGCGGGCGGGGTCCCTCCTACAATGAGCAGTTCTTC. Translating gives CASGRGPSYNEQFF.

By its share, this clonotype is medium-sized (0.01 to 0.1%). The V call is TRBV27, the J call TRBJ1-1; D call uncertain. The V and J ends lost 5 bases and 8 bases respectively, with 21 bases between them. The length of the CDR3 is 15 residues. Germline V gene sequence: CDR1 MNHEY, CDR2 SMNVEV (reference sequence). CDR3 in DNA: TGTGCCAGCAGTAACCGGGAACCCCTTCAACCCGAAGCTTTCTTT. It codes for CASSNREPLQPEAFF.

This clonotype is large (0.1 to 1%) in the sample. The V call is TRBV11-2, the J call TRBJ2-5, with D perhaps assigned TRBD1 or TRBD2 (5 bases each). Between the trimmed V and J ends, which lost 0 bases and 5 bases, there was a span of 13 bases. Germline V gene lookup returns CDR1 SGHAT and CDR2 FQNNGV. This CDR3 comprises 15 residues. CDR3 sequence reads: CASSLEGDLEETQYF. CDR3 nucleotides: TGTGCCAGCAGCTTAGAGGGGGACCTGGAGGAGACCCAGTACTTC.

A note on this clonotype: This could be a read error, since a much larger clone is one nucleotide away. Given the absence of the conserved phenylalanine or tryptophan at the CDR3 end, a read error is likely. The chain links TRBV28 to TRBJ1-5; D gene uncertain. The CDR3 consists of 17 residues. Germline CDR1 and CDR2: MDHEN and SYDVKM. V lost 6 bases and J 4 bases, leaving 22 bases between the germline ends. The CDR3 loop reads CASSSGTTGITNQPQHS. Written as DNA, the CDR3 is TGTGCCAGCAGCTCAGGAACGACCGGGATAACTAATCAGCCCCAGCATTCT.

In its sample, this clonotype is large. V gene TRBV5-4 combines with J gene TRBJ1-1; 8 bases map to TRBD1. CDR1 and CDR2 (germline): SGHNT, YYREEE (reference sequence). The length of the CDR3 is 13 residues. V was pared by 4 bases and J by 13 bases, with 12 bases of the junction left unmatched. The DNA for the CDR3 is TGTGCCAGCAGCGCGACAGGGGTTTGGGGTGTTTTCTTT. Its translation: CASSATGVWGVFF. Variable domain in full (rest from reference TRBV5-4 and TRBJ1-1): ETGVTQSPTHLIKTRGQQVTLRCSSQSGHNTVSWYQQALGQGPQFIFQYYREEENGRGNFPPRFSGLQFPNYSSELNVNALELDDSALYLCASSATGVWGVFFGQGTRLTVV.

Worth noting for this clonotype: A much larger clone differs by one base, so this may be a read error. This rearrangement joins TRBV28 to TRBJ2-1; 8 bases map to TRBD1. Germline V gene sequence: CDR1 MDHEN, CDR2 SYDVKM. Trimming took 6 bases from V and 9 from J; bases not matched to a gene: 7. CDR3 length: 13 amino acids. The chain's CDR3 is CASRTGAQFEQFF. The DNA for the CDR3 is TGTGCCAGCAGGACAGGGGCCCAGTTTGAGCAGTTCTTC.

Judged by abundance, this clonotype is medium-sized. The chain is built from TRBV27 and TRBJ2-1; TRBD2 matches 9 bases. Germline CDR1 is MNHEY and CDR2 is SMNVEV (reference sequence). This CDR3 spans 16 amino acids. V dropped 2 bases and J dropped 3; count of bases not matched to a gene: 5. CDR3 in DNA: TGTGCCAGCAGTTTAACAAGCGGGGGGAACTACAATGAGCAGTTCTTC. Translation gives CASSLTSGGNYNEQFF.

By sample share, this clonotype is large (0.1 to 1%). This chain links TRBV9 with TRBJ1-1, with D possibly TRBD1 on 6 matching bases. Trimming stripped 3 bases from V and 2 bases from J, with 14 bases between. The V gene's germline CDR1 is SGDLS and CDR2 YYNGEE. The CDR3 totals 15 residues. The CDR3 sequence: CASSERGNRNTEAFF. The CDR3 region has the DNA TGTGCCAGCAGCGAGAGGGGGAACAGAAACACTGAAGCTTTCTTT.

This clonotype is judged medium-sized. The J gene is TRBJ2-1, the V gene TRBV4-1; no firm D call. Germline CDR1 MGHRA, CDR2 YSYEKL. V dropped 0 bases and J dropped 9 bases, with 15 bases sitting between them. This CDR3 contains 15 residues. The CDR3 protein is CASSQEVIFSGEQFF. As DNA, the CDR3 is TGCGCCAGCAGCCAAGAGGTAATATTTTCCGGTGAGCAGTTCTTC.

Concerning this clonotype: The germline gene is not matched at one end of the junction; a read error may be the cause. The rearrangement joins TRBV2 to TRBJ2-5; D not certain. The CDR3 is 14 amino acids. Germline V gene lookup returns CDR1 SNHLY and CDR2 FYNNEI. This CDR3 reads CASSDVVIQETQYF. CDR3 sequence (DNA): TGTGCCAGCAGTGATGTCGTAATTCAAGAGACCCAGTACTTT. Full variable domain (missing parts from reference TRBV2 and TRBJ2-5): EPEVTQTPSHQVTQMGQEVILRCVPISNHLYFYWYRQILGQKVEFLVSFYNNEISEKSEIFDDQFSVERPDGSNFTLKIRSTKLEDSAMYFCASSDVVIQETQYFGPGTRLLVL.

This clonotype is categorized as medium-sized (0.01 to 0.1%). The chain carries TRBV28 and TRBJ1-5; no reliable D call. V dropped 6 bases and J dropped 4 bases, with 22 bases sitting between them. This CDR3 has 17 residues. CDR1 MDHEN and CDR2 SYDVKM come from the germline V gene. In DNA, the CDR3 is TGTGCCAGCAGCTCAGGAACGACCGGGATAACTAATCAGCCCCAGCATTTT. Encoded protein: CASSSGTTGITNQPQHF.

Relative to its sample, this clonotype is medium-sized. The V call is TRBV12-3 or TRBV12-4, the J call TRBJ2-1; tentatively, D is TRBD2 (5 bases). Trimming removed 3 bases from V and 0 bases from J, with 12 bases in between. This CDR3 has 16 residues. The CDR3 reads CASSLGAPSSYNEQFF. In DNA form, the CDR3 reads TGTGCCAGCAGTTTGGGAGCCCCAAGCTCCTACAATGAGCAGTTCTTC.

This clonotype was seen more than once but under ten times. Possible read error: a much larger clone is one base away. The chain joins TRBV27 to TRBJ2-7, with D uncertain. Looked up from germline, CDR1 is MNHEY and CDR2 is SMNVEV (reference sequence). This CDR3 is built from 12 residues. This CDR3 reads CVSKSSPYEQYF. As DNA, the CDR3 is TGTGTCAGCAAGAGCAGTCCCTACGAGCAGTACTTC.

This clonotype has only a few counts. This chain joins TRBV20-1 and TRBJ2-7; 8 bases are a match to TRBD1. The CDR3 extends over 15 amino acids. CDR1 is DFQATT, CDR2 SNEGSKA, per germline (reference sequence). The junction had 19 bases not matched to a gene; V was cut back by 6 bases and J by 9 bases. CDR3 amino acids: CSAIDRGPGSNGQYF. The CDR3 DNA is TGCAGTGCCATAGACAGGGGCCCTGGTTCGAACGGGCAGTACTTC.

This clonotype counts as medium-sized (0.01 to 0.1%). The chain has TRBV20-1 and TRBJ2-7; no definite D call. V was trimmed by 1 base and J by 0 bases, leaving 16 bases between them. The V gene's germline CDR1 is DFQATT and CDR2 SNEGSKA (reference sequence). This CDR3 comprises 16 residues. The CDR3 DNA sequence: TGCAGTGCTAGAGGAGAGGTGGGCTTAAGCTCCTACGAGCAGTACTTC. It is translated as CSARGEVGLSSYEQYF.

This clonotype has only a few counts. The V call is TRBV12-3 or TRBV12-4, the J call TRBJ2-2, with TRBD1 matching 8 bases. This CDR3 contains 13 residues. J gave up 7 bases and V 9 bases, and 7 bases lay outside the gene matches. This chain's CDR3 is CASTQGVFGELFF. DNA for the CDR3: TGTGCCAGTACACAGGGGGTATTCGGGGAGCTGTTTTTT.

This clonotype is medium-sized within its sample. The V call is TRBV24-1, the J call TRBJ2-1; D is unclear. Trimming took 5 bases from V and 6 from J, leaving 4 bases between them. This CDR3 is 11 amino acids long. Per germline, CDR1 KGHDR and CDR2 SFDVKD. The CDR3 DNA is TGTGCCACCAGTGTGGGCAATGAGCAGTTCTTC. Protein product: CATSVGNEQFF.

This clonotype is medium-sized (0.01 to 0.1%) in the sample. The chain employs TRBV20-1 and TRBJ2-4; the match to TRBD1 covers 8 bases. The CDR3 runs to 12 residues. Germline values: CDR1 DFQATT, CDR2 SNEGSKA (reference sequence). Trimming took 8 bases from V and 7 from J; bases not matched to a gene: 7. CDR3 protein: CSSADRENIQYF. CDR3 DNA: TGCAGTTCCGCGGACAGGGAGAACATTCAGTACTTC.

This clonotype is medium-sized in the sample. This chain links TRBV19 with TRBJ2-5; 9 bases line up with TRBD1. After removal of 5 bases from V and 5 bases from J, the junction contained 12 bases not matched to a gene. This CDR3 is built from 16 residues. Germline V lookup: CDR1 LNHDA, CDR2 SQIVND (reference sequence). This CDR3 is CASSPVAQGAVETQYF. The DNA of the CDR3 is TGTGCCAGTAGTCCCGTCGCACAGGGGGCGGTGGAGACCCAGTACTTC.

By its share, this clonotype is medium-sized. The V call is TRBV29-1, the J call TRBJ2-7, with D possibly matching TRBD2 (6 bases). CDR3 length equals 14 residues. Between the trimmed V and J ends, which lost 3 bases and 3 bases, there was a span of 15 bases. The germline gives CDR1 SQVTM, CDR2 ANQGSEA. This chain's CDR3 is CSVDIPGEGYEQYF. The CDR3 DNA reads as TGCAGCGTTGATATTCCGGGGGAAGGCTACGAGCAGTACTTC.

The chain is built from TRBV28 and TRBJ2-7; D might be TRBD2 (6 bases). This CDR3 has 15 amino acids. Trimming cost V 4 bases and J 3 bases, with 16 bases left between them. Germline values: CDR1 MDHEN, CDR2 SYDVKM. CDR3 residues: CASSSLAGGIYEQYF. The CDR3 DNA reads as TGTGCCAGCAGTTCCCTCGCTGGCGGGATCTACGAGCAGTACTTC.

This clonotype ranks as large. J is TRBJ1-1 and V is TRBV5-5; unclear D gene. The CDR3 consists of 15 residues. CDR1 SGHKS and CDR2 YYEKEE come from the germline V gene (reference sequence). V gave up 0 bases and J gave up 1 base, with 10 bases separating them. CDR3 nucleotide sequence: TGTGCCAGCAGCTTGGATGATTACGAGAACACTGAAGCTTTCTTT. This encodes CASSLDDYENTEAFF.

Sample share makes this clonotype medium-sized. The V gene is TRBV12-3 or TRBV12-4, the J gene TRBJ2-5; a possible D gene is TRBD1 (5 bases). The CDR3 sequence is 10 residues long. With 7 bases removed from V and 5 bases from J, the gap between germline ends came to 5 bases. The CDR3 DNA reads TGTGCCAGCAAGGGGGAGACCCAGTACTTC. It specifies CASKGETQYF.

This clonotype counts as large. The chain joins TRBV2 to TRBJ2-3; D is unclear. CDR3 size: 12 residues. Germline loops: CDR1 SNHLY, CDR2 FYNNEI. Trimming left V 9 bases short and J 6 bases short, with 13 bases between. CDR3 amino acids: CARRLPTDTQYF. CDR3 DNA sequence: TGTGCCAGGAGGCTACCCACGGATACGCAGTATTTT.

The CDR3 is CSARGFGGARRIEENTEAFF. DNA for the CDR3: TGCAGTGCTAGAGGCTTCGGGGGGGCAAGGCGAATAGAGGAGAACACTGAAGCTTTCTTT. The chain uses TRBV20-1 and TRBJ1-1, with TRBD1 as a possible D gene (6 bases). The CDR3 is 20 amino acids. Trimming took off 1 base at V and 1 base at J, with 28 bases between the two ends. Germline V gene lookup returns CDR1 DFQATT and CDR2 SNEGSKA (reference sequence).

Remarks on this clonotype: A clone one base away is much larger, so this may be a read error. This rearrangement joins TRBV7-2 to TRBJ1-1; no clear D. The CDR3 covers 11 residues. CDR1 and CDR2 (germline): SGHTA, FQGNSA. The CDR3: CASSLEAQASF. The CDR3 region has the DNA TGTGCCAGCAGCTTGGAGGCACAAGCTTCCTTT.

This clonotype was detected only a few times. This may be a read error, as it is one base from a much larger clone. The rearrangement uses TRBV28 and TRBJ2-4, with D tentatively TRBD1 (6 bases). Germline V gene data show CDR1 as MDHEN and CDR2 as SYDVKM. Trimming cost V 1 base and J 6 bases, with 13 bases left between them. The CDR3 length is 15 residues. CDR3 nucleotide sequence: TGTGCCAGCAGTTTATTACAGGGAGACAGAAACATTCAGTACTTC. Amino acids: CASSLLQGDRNIQYF.

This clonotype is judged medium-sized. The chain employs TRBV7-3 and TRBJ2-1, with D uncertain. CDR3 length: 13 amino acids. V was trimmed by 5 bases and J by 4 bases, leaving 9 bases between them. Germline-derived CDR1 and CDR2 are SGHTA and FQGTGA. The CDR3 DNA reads TGTGCCAGCAGCCACGACTCTTACAATGAGCAGTTCTTC. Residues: CASSHDSYNEQFF.

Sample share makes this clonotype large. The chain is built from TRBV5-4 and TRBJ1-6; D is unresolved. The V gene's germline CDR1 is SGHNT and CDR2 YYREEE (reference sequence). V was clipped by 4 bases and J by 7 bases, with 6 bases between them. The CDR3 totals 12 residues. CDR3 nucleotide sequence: TGTGCCAGCAGCGTTGAAAATTCACCCCTCCACTTT. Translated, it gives CASSVENSPLHF.

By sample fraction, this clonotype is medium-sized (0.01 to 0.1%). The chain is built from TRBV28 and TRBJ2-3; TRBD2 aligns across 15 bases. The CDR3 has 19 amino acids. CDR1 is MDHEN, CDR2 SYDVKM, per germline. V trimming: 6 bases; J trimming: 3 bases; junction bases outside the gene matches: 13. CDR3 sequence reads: CASSPPGLAGGRVTDTQYF. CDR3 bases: TGTGCCAGCAGCCCACCGGGACTAGCGGGAGGTAGGGTGACAGATACGCAGTATTTT.

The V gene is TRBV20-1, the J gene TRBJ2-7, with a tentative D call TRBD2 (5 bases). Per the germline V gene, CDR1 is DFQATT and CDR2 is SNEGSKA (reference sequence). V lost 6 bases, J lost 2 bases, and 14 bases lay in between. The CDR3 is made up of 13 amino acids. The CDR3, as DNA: TGCAGTGCGAGCGAAACTAGTACCTACGAGCAGTACTTC. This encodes CSASETSTYEQYF.

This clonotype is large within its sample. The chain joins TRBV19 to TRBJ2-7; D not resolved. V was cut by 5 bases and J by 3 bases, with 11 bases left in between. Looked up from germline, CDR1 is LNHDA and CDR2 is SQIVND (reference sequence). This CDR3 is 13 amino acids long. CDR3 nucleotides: TGTGCCAGTAGTCCCGACGACGGCTACGAGCAGTACTTC. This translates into CASSPDDGYEQYF.